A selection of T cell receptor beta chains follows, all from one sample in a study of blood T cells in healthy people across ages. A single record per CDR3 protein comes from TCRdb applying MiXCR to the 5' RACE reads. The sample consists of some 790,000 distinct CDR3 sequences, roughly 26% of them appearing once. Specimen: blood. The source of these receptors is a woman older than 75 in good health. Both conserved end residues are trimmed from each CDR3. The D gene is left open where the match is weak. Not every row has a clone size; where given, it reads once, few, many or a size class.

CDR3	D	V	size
ASSQGRLAGRRMNNEQF	TRBD2	TRBV3-1	many
ASSLVRGGPYEQY	TRBD2	TRBV7-2	few
ASSWASYNEQF	-	TRBV5-1	-
SAGLAGGPNEQF	TRBD2	TRBV20-1	-
ASSQDQKGPRNSPLH	-	TRBV4-3	-
ASSLGGLLSGGETQY	TRBD2	TRBV5-1	many
ASKFGGRDTQY	-	TRBV11-2	few
ASSPLAGGVEETQY	TRBD2	TRBV4-2	-
ASSQAGATTDTQY	-	TRBV4-2	many
ASSPSRPLGDEQY	-	TRBV7-2	-
ASRGQGTANEKLF	TRBD1	TRBV6-6	-
SASGGPGANVLT	-	TRBV20-1	many
SARTGQGNEKLF	TRBD1	TRBV20-1	-
SASTYKNTGELF	-	TRBV20-1	few
ASSYVNRGHYGYT	TRBD1	TRBV6-5	few
ASSSDIYNEQF	-	TRBV5-5	-
ASTYRDRKSYEQY	-	TRBV21-1	few
ASNGPRYGYT	-	TRBV7-2	-
ASSLDTPRQLGVKNIQY	-	TRBV5-1	many
ASREGQGRVKVIYEQY	TRBD1	TRBV6-2/TRBV6-3	many
ASSQALGSGTGGPGPEAF	TRBD1	TRBV4-3	-
ASIPSTGGNEQF	TRBD2	TRBV6-2/TRBV6-3	-
ASSRLRSGELF	-	TRBV12-3/TRBV12-4	many
GVAGGPSNQPQH	-	TRBV29-1	few
ASSLNGTGRAYEQY	TRBD1	TRBV12-3/TRBV12-4	many
AISAGGNTIY	-	TRBV10-3	-
ASHPGGSAGELF	-	TRBV11-3	few
ASSRGQAPGDEQF	-	TRBV11-3	-
ASSQEGVLAID	-	TRBV3-1	once
ASSHNAGGTDTQY	TRBD2	TRBV3-1	few
ATSRDRVNYGYT	TRBD1	TRBV15	many
ASSLVGDTSNQPQH	-	TRBV5-6	-
ASSWDRGRDEQY	TRBD1	TRBV7-6	many
ATSGRGATNEKLF	-	TRBV15	once
ASSERTGGETQY	-	TRBV2	-
ASSPDKLLETQY	-	TRBV18	many
ASSLGTSGRRAYEQY	TRBD2	TRBV6-2/TRBV6-3	-
ASSRGGPGTNEQF	TRBD2	TRBV6-2/TRBV6-3	many
ASSHYGGAHNEQF	TRBD2	TRBV3-1	many
ASSLVRVTRGSGQPQH	TRBD1	TRBV7-6	-